Presented here are 8 T cell receptor beta chains from one specimen sequenced in a study of graft-versus-host responses after intestinal transplantation. Sequencing used immunoSEQ multiplex PCR; TCRdb keeps in-frame clones, though not all of them. The data hold 40,000 or so clones, with roughly nine tenths observed a single time. The source material was PBMCs, sampled 260 to 270 days after transplant. The receptors originated from a human patient who received an intestinal transplant, so some T cells may come from the graft donor.

V usage is TRBV5-1 and J usage is TRBJ1-2, with D unclear. This CDR3 has 14 residues. Trimming cost V 0 bases and J 4 bases, with 10 bases left between them. Germline-derived CDR1 and CDR2 are SGHRS and YFSETQ. CDR3 loop: CASSLVEPSYGYTF. The CDR3 bases are TGCGCCAGCAGCTTGGTCGAGCCATCCTATGGCTACACCTTC.

This clone came up once. The chain links TRBV7-2 to TRBJ2-5, with 10 nucleotides matching TRBD2. In germline, CDR1 is SGHTA, CDR2 FQGNSA. CDR3 length: 16 amino acids. With 3 bases clipped from V and 2 bases from J, the junction kept 6 bases outside the gene matches. Here the CDR3 reads CASSLISGGLQETQYF. The CDR3 DNA reads as TGTGCCAGCAGCTTGATTAGCGGGGGGCTACAAGAGACCCAGTACTTC.

The chain links TRBV27 to TRBJ2-1, with D perhaps TRBD2 (6 bases). V was shortened by 7 bases and J by 1 base, with 11 bases between the two germline ends. The CDR3 spans 14 residues. The V gene's germline CDR1 is MNHEY and CDR2 SMNVEV (reference sequence). The CDR3 protein is CASTLGGSYNEQFF. CDR3 sequence (DNA): TGTGCCAGCACCCTGGGGGGATCCTACAATGAGCAGTTCTTC.

The chain links TRBV4-1 to TRBJ2-1; TRBD2 is a possible D gene (5 bases). V lost 4 bases and J 1 base, leaving 11 bases between the germline ends. The CDR3 has 15 amino acids. Germline values: CDR1 MGHRA, CDR2 YSYEKL. The CDR3 loop reads CASSLGLLSYNEQFF. CDR3 in DNA: TGCGCCAGCAGCCTCGGACTCTTGTCCTACAATGAGCAGTTCTTC.

There are a few counts of this clone. The rearrangement joins TRBV6-5 to TRBJ1-3; no firm D call. The CDR3 length is 15 residues. V was cut by 0 bases and J by 1 base, with 7 bases left in between. Germline lookup yields CDR1 MNHEY and CDR2 SVGAGI. The chain's CDR3 is CASSYSPGSGNTIYF. The DNA of the CDR3 is TGTGCCAGCAGTTACTCACCGGGATCTGGAAACACCATATATTTT.

The chain recombines TRBV7-2 with TRBJ2-5, with D tentatively TRBD2 (6 bases). CDR1 is SGHTA and CDR2 is FQGNSA in the germline V gene. CDR3 length: 13 amino acids. Trimming removed 1 base at V and 3 bases at J, with 6 bases between. The CDR3 here is CASSLGGEETQYF. The CDR3 DNA is TGTGCCAGCAGCTTAGGGGGGGAAGAGACCCAGTACTTC. Drawing the rest from reference TRBV7-2 and TRBJ2-5, the complete variable domain is GAGVSQSPSNKVTEKGKDVELRCDPISGHTALYWYRQSLGQGLEFLIYFQGNSAPDKSGLPSDRFSAERTGGSVSTLTIQRTQQEDSAVYLCASSLGGEETQYFGPGTRLLVL.

The gene calls are TRBV6-1 and TRBJ2-3; D may be TRBD1 or TRBD2 (5 bases each). The CDR3 totals 15 residues. The V gene's germline CDR1 is MNHNS and CDR2 SASEGT. Between the trimmed V and J ends, which lost 0 bases and 6 bases, there was a span of 13 bases. In DNA form, the CDR3 reads TGTGCCAGCAGTGAAGCGGGGAGTTGGGGCGATACGCAGTATTTT. Translation: CASSEAGSWGDTQYF.

The genes are TRBV2 and TRBJ2-5; D possibly corresponds to TRBD1 (6 bases). Germline V lookup: CDR1 SNHLY, CDR2 FYNNEI. V lost 0 bases and J 1 base, leaving 9 bases between the germline ends. The CDR3 runs to 15 residues. CDR3 in amino acids: CASSEAPTGQETQYF. Here the CDR3 DNA reads TGTGCCAGCAGTGAAGCACCGACAGGCCAAGAGACCCAGTACTTC. The whole variable domain, remainder taken from reference TRBV2 and TRBJ2-5, is EPEVTQTPSHQVTQMGQEVILRCVPISNHLYFYWYRQILGQKVEFLVSFYNNEISEKSEIFDDQFSVERPDGSNFTLKIRSTKLEDSAMYFCASSEAPTGQETQYFGPGTRLLVL.